The sample holds many counts of the clone carrying this T cell receptor beta chain. To make TCR beta libraries, researchers used iRepertoire HTBI primers and Arm-PCR of CDR3 regions. TCRdb independently ran MiXCR on the multiplex PCR reads; one entry per CDR3 protein. The data hold 440,000 or so distinct CDR3 sequences, with around 17% observed a single time. The V segment lost 4 bases and the J segment 0 bases; nucleotides outside the gene matches: 10. Per the germline V gene, CDR1 is LGHDT and CDR2 is YNNKEL (reference sequence). The CDR3 totals 17 residues. The entry originates in a study of regulatory T cells in long-lasting Graves disease. The overall study: Graves' patients, newly diagnosed, had taken antithyroid drugs under 3 months.

Time point reported: newly diagnosed GD, antithyroid drugs for less than 3 months. From PBMCs, RNA was extracted and then used to make the TCR library. Recruitment took place at an endocrinology department in Xi'an, China. The same sample was also studied in work on T cells in Graves' hyperthyroidism and ophthalmopathy.

The specimen was peripheral blood mononuclear cells (PBMCs), collected at new diagnosis, from a patient treated with antithyroid drugs. The rearrangement uses TRBV3-1 and TRBJ2-7, with 9 bases identical to TRBD2. This TCR was sampled from a woman in her twenties or thirties with Graves disease. The CDR3 loop is CASSREVAGEGSYEQYF. The CDR3 nucleotides read TGTGCCAGCAGCCGAGAGGTAGCGGGAGAGGGCTCCTACGAGCAGTACTTC.